Listed below are T cell receptor beta chains from one sample, sequenced in a study of blood T cells in healthy people across ages. TCRdb recomputed calls from the 5' RACE reads with MiXCR, one row per CDR3 protein. The data show some 700,000 distinct CDR3 sequences, 43% seen once. Sequencing was carried out using blood. Receptor source: a woman aged 55-69 years in good health. The CDR3 runs from the conserved cysteine through the conserved F or W. A D gene is named only where the DNA matches it firmly. The size field is filled for only some rows; it gives once, few, many or a size class.

clone size: .; J gene: TRBJ1-6; D gene: .; V gene: TRBV19; CDR3 protein: CATAQRTGLTGNSPLHF; CDR3 DNA: TGTGCCACGGCCCAACGAACGGGTTTAACGGGAAATTCACCCCTCCACTTT
clone size: once; J gene: TRBJ1-5; D gene: TRBD1; V gene: TRBV5-5; CDR3 protein: CASSPGQGISNQPQHF; CDR3 DNA: TGTGCCAGCAGCCCCGGACAGGGAATTAGCAATCAGCCCCAGCATTTT
clone size: .; J gene: TRBJ2-7; D gene: .; V gene: TRBV7-9; CDR3 protein: CASSLGAGNEQYF; CDR3 DNA: TGTGCCAGCAGCTTAGGTGCGGGGAACGAGCAGTACTTC
clone size: .; J gene: TRBJ2-3; D gene: TRBD1; V gene: TRBV12-3/TRBV12-4; CDR3 protein: CAGRTGQGSFSDTQYF; CDR3 DNA: TGTGCCGGCAGAACGGGACAGGGGTCTTTTTCGGATACGCAGTATTTT
clone size: .; J gene: TRBJ2-3; D gene: .; V gene: TRBV5-1; CDR3 protein: CASRPGPQSSGTQYF; CDR3 DNA: TGCGCCAGCAGACCGGGACCCCAAAGCTCCGGTACGCAGTATTTT
clone size: .; J gene: TRBJ2-5; D gene: TRBD2; V gene: TRBV20-1; CDR3 protein: CSAKRLAGDGVGETQYF; CDR3 DNA: TGCAGTGCTAAAAGACTAGCGGGAGACGGGGTAGGGGAGACCCAGTACTTC
clone size: few; J gene: TRBJ2-3; D gene: .; V gene: TRBV7-3; CDR3 protein: CASSPPGGRRTDTQYF; CDR3 DNA: TGTGCCAGCAGCCCCCCAGGGGGGAGGCGGACAGATACGCAGTATTTT
clone size: .; J gene: TRBJ2-7; D gene: TRBD2; V gene: TRBV28; CDR3 protein: CASSRSSGSSYEQYF; CDR3 DNA: TGTGCCAGCAGCCGTTCTAGCGGGAGCTCCTACGAGCAGTACTTC
clone size: .; J gene: TRBJ1-5; D gene: .; V gene: TRBV3-1; CDR3 protein: CASSPYSNQPQHF; CDR3 DNA: TGTGCCAGCAGCCCATATAGCAATCAGCCCCAGCATTTT
clone size: few; J gene: TRBJ2-1; D gene: .; V gene: TRBV12-3/TRBV12-4; CDR3 protein: CASRAGLGNEQFF; CDR3 DNA: TGTGCCAGCAGGGCCGGGCTGGGGAATGAGCAGTTCTTC
clone size: .; J gene: TRBJ1-4; D gene: .; V gene: TRBV18; CDR3 protein: CASSPQGWPDEKLFF; CDR3 DNA: TGTGCCAGCTCACCTCAGGGTTGGCCGGATGAAAAACTGTTTTTT
clone size: .; J gene: TRBJ1-1; D gene: .; V gene: TRBV2; CDR3 protein: CASQGSEQGEAFF; CDR3 DNA: TGTGCCAGCCAAGGGTCCGAACAGGGTGAAGCTTTCTTT
clone size: .; J gene: TRBJ2-7; D gene: TRBD1; V gene: TRBV6-5; CDR3 protein: CASSYFLGQGVREQYF; CDR3 DNA: TGTGCCAGCAGTTACTTTTTGGGACAGGGTGTTCGCGAGCAGTACTTC
clone size: .; J gene: TRBJ1-1; D gene: .; V gene: TRBV6-5; CDR3 protein: CASSDGANTEASF; CDR3 DNA: TGTGCCAGCAGTGACGGGGCTAACACTGAAGCTTCCTTT
clone size: .; J gene: TRBJ2-1; D gene: .; V gene: TRBV11-3; CDR3 protein: CASSLGSSSNEQFF; CDR3 DNA: TGTGCCAGCAGCTTAGGTTCGAGTAGCAATGAGCAGTTCTTC
clone size: .; J gene: TRBJ1-5; D gene: .; V gene: TRBV7-2; CDR3 protein: CASSFWYSNQPQHF; CDR3 DNA: TGTGCCAGCAGCTTCTGGTATAGCAATCAGCCCCAGCATTTT
clone size: .; J gene: TRBJ1-3; D gene: .; V gene: TRBV12-3/TRBV12-4; CDR3 protein: CASRVRQGNTIYF; CDR3 DNA: TGTGCCAGCCGCGTCCGGCAGGGAAACACCATATATTTT
clone size: .; J gene: TRBJ2-1; D gene: TRBD2; V gene: TRBV4-2; CDR3 protein: CASSQLLAGGHDEQFF; CDR3 DNA: TGTGCCAGCAGCCAACTTCTAGCGGGGGGGCACGATGAGCAGTTCTTC
clone size: .; J gene: TRBJ1-2; D gene: .; V gene: TRBV29-1; CDR3 protein: CSVEDLKGTNYGYTF; CDR3 DNA: TGCAGCGTTGAAGATCTTAAGGGAACAAACTATGGCTACACCTTC
clone size: many; J gene: TRBJ2-7; D gene: .; V gene: TRBV7-2; CDR3 protein: CASSLGAALGEQYF; CDR3 DNA: TGTGCCAGCAGCTTAGGGGCGGCCCTCGGCGAGCAGTACTTC
clone size: .; J gene: TRBJ1-1; D gene: .; V gene: TRBV7-9; CDR3 protein: CASSFPGSDTEAFF; CDR3 DNA: TGTGCCAGCAGCTTTCCAGGGAGTGACACTGAAGCTTTCTTT
clone size: .; J gene: TRBJ1-2; D gene: .; V gene: TRBV11-2; CDR3 protein: CASSRIGRYGYTF; CDR3 DNA: TGTGCCAGCAGCCGTATAGGCCGCTATGGCTACACCTTC
clone size: .; J gene: TRBJ2-3; D gene: .; V gene: TRBV24-1; CDR3 protein: CATSDLKHRDSTDTQYF; CDR3 DNA: TGTGCCACCAGTGATTTGAAGCACAGGGATAGCACAGATACGCAGTATTTT